The 9 T cell receptor beta chains presented below share a single source sample, sequenced in a study of T cell responses to AZD1222 COVID-19 vaccine (dated by TCRdb to about 2021). Library preparation used the immunoSEQ multiplex PCR assay. Sourced from immuneACCESS, this table was stored by TCRdb with only in-frame sequences that have V and J called. A share of the clones is absent; for the studies checked, an unresolved V gene accounts for under half, and the remainder has no known explanation. The sample table holds some 150,000 clones, of which about 90% were seen once. The ten top clones hold just over 9% of the sample. The time point label, as the study defines it: about 28 days (+/-7) after the second vaccine dose. The sequences come from peripheral blood, collected 28 days after the second AZD1222 dose. Every receptor here comes from an adult who received the AZD1222 COVID-19 vaccine.

This clone was picked up one time. The gene calls are TRBV9 and TRBJ2-7; no clear D gene. V lost 4 bases and J 1 base, leaving 15 bases between the germline ends. CDR3 length: 15 residues. The germline V gene encodes CDR1 SGDLS and CDR2 YYNGEE. CDR3 residues: CASSPTFSSSYEQYF. CDR3 nucleotide sequence: TGTGCCAGCAGCCCTACGTTTTCGTCATCCTACGAGCAGTACTTC. The full variable domain, with the rest looked up from reference TRBV9 and TRBJ2-7, is DSGVTQTPKHLITATGQRVTLRCSPRSGDLSVYWYQQSLDQGLQFLIQYYNGEERAKGNILERFSAQQFPDLHSELNLSSLELGDSALYFCASSPTFSSSYEQYFGPGTRLTVT.

CDR3 nucleotides: TGTGCCGTCCGGGGCCTCTTTGGAAACACCATATATTTT. Its protein product is CAVRGLFGNTIYF. The rearrangement uses TRBV10-3 and TRBJ1-3, with a tentative D call TRBD1 (5 bases). This CDR3 is built from 13 residues. V dropped 11 bases and J dropped 3 bases, with 14 bases sitting between them. Germline lookup yields CDR1 ENHRY and CDR2 SYGVKD.

The J gene is TRBJ2-5, the V gene TRBV5-4; 8 bases match TRBD2. Trimming at V came to 3 bases and at J to 3 bases, leaving 16 bases not matched to a gene. CDR3 length: 18 residues. Per the germline V gene, CDR1 is SGHNT and CDR2 is YYREEE (reference sequence). This CDR3 is CASSSPGNGGRPKETQYF. The CDR3 DNA reads TGTGCCAGCAGCTCGCCCGGGAATGGCGGGAGGCCAAAAGAGACCCAGTACTTC.

The genes are TRBV24-1 and TRBJ1-3; no definite D call. Germline-derived CDR1 and CDR2 are KGHDR and SFDVKD. The CDR3 is 16 amino acids. V shed 7 bases and J shed 9 bases, with 24 bases lying between them. The CDR3 DNA reads TGTGCCACCAGGGGAGGACGGCGCGGTACCCCGGGCACCATATATTTT. Protein sequence: CATRGGRRGTPGTIYF.

The genes are TRBV7-2 and TRBJ1-1; D remains unclear. The V gene lost 4 bases and the J gene lost 0 bases, with 6 bases spanning the gap. This CDR3 region has 13 residues. CDR1 is SGHTA, CDR2 FQGNSA, per germline. CDR3 sequence (DNA): TGTGCCAGCAGCTCGGAATTGAACACTGAAGCTTTCTTT. This translates into CASSSELNTEAFF.

This CDR3 reads CASSPPSGSLNEQFF. In nucleotides, the CDR3 is TGTGCCAGCAGTCCGCCCAGCGGGAGCCTCAATGAGCAGTTCTTC. The chain joins TRBV28 to TRBJ2-1, with TRBD2 matching over 8 bases. Looked up from germline, CDR1 is MDHEN and CDR2 is SYDVKM. V shed 5 bases and J 6 bases; nucleotides not matched to a gene: 9. The CDR3 contains 15 residues.

DNA for the CDR3: TGTGCCAGCAGCTCACGCTTGGACCTCGGGGGGGTAGGATCACCCCTCCACTTT. The encoded protein is CASSSRLDLGGVGSPLHF. The J gene is TRBJ1-6, the V gene TRBV7-2; D perhaps matches TRBD1 (5 bases). Germline V gives CDR1 SGHTA, CDR2 FQGNSA. The CDR3 is 18 amino acids. V was pared by 4 bases and J by 10 bases, with 26 bases between.

The CDR3 here is CSVVTGPYGYTF. CDR3 bases: TGCAGCGTAGTTACAGGCCCCTATGGCTACACCTTC. The chain joins TRBV29-1 to TRBJ1-2, with D perhaps matching TRBD1 (5 bases). The germline V and J ends were trimmed by 6 bases and 4 bases, with 12 bases remaining between them. Germline V CDR1 and CDR2: SQVTM, ANQGSEA. This CDR3 region has 12 residues.

The V call is TRBV7-2, the J call TRBJ1-1; D is unclear. The CDR3 totals 14 residues. V lost 5 bases and J 4 bases, leaving 14 bases between the germline ends. Looked up from germline, CDR1 is SGHTA and CDR2 is FQGNSA. CDR3 coding DNA: TGTGCCAGCAGCGGGGAAATACAGTTCACTGAAGCTTTCTTT. Translating it yields CASSGEIQFTEAFF. The whole variable domain, filled in from reference TRBV7-2 and TRBJ1-1, reads GAGVSQSPSNKVTEKGKDVELRCDPISGHTALYWYRQSLGQGLEFLIYFQGNSAPDKSGLPSDRFSAERTGGSVSTLTIQRTQQEDSAVYLCASSGEIQFTEAFFGQGTRLTVV.